This TCR beta chain was profiled in a study of blood T cell repertoires in COVID-19. The cohort comprised adults aged roughly 18 to 100 years residing in 20 to 25 US areas. Clinical history as reported by participants underpinned cohort assignment. Cohort 3 recovery required two negative PCRs, clearance, or symptom resolution. Some clones are missing from TCRdb's copy, which holds only in-frame ones; the method was immunoSEQ multiplex PCR. The table shows fewer than 400,000 clones, with 92% occurring only once. The CDR3 totals 14 residues. The V end lost 2 bases, the J end lost 2 bases, and 10 bases lay between the germline ends. Germline loops: CDR1 MNHEY, CDR2 SVGAGI.

Specimen: PBMCs or T cells enriched from blood (not recorded which). The TCR originated in a woman in her twenties or thirties who had recovered from COVID-19. The V gene is TRBV6-5, the J gene TRBJ2-7; a possible D gene is TRBD1 (5 bases). In nucleotides, the CDR3 is TGTGCCAGCAGTTACGGCAGGGTCCCCTACGAGCAGTACTTC. Its translation: CASSYGRVPYEQYF.